This T cell receptor (beta chain) was identified in a study of somatic mutations in cytotoxic T cells in rheumatoid arthritis. This table comes from immunoSEQ multiplex PCR, and its TCRdb copy is limited to in-frame clones, with some not included. The table lists 15,000 or so clones, roughly 80% of them singletons. Trimming at V came to 7 bases and at J to 4 bases, leaving 4 bases not matched to a gene. Germline CDR1 WSHSY, CDR2 SAAADI. This CDR3 spans 13 amino acids. In this sample, this clone turned up a few times. The V call is TRBV10-2, the J call TRBJ1-5, with TRBD1 matching over 7 bases. This receptor was taken from an adult with rheumatoid arthritis. The specimen was CD8+ T cells sorted from blood. Here the CDR3 reads CASTSGGNQPQHF. The CDR3, as DNA: TGCGCCAGCACATCAGGGGGAAATCAGCCCCAGCATTTT.